Below, 2 T cell receptor beta chains from the same sample are listed, as sequenced in a study of blood T cell repertoires in COVID-19. Clones were read by immunoSEQ multiplex PCR, and TCRdb kept only the in-frame ones, dropping some. The sample has more than 250,000 clones, 87% seen once. Sequences were obtained from PBMCs or T cells enriched from blood (not recorded which). These receptors came from a woman younger than 45 who had recovered from COVID-19.

The V gene is TRBV5-1, the J gene TRBJ1-2; 11 nucleotides align to TRBD1. The CDR3 loop spans 15 amino acids. CDR1 is SGHRS, CDR2 YFSETQ, per germline. With V trimmed by 3 bases and J by 6 bases, 7 bases remained unmatched. The CDR3 DNA reads TGCGCCAGCAGCTCCCGGACAGGGGGCGATAATGGCTACACCTTC. This sequence encodes CASSSRTGGDNGYTF.

This clone was observed a single time. This chain links TRBV7-9 with TRBJ1-2, with D possibly TRBD1 on 6 matching bases. Germline V gives CDR1 SEHNR, CDR2 FQNEAQ (reference sequence). Trimming shortened V by 0 bases and J by 3 bases, and 11 bases separated the two germline ends. The CDR3 consists of 15 residues. DNA for the CDR3: TGTGCCAGCAGCTTAGCCAGGGGCTGGGACTATGGCTACACCTTC. It codes for CASSLARGWDYGYTF.